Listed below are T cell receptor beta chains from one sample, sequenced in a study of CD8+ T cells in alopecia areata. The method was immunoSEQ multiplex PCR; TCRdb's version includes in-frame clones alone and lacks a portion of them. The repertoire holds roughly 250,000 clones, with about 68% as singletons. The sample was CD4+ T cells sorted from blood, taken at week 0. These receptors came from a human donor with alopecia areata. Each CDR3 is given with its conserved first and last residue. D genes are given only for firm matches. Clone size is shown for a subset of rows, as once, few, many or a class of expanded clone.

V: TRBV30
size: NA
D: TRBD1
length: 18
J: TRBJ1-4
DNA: TGTGCCTGGAGTGCCTCCGGGACAGGGAAAATTACAGTGGAAAAACTGTTTTTT
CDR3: CAWSASGTGKITVEKLFF

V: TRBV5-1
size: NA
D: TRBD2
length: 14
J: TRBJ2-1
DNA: TGCGCCAGCAGCTCTAGCGGGGGATACAATGAGCAGTTCTTC
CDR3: CASSSSGGYNEQFF

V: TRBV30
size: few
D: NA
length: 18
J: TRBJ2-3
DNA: TGTGCCTGGAACAAACTAGCTTCTTGGGACGCACACACAGATACGCAGTATTTT
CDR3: CAWNKLASWDAHTDTQYF

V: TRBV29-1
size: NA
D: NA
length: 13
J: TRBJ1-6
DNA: TGCAGCGTGAGGGTAAAGGGCAATTCACCCCTCCACTTT
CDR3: CSVRVKGNSPLHF

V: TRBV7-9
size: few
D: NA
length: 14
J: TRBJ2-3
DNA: TGTGCCAGCAGCTACAACTGGGAGACAGATACGCAGTATTTT
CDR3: CASSYNWETDTQYF

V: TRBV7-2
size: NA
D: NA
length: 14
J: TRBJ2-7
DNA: TGTGCCAGCAGCTTTCGGCAGGGCGCCTACGAGCAGTACTTC
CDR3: CASSFRQGAYEQYF

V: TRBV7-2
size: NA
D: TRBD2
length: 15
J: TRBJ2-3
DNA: TGTGCCAGCAGCCCTACTAGCGGGGGCGCAGATACGCAGTATTTT
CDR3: CASSPTSGGADTQYF

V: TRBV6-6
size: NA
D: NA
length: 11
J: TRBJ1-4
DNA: TGTGCCAGCAGTTACCTTGAAAAACTGTTTTTT
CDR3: CASSYLEKLFF

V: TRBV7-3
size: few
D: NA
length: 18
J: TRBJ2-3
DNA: TGTGCCAGCAGCTCAAATGCTAGAAGGGGGTTAGGTGGAGATACGCAGTATTTT
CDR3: CASSSNARRGLGGDTQYF

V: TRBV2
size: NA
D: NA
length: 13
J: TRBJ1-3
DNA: TGTGCCACCAAGAGGGTCTCCGGAAACACCATATATTTT
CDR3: CATKRVSGNTIYF

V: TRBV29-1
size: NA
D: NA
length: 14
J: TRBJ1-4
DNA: TGCAGCCCCTCCGTGGGGGGGCGAGGTGAAAAACTGTTTTTT
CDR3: CSPSVGGRGEKLFF

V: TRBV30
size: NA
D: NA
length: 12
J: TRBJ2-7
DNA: TGTGCCTGGACCTGGGGCGGCCACGAGCAGTACTTC
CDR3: CAWTWGGHEQYF

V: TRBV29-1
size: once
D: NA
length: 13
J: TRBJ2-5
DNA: TGCAGCGTATCGCGGGGCCACGGGGAGACCCAGTACTTC
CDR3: CSVSRGHGETQYF

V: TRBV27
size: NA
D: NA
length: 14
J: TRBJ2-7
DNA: TGTGCCAGCAGTGGTTGGGGGAGCTCCTACGAGCAGTACTTC
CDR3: CASSGWGSSYEQYF

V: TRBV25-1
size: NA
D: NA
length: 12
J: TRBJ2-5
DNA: TGTGCCAGCAGTGGGGGGGAAGAGACCCAGTACTTC
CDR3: CASSGGEETQYF

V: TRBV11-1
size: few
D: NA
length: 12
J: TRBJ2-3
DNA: TGTGCCAGCAGCTCGATAGGGGATACGCAGTATTTT
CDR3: CASSSIGDTQYF

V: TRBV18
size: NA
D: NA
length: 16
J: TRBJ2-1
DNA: TGTGCCAGCTCACTCAACCACCGGGACAACTACAATGAGCAGTTCTTC
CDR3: CASSLNHRDNYNEQFF

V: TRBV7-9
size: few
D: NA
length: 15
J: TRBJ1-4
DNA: TGTGCCAGCAGCCCTCGGGACGGAGCTAATGAAAAACTGTTTTTT
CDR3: CASSPRDGANEKLFF

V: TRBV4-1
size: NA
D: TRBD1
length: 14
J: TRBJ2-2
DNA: TGCGCCAGCAGCCGGACAGGGGCCACCGGGGAGCTGTTTTTT
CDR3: CASSRTGATGELFF

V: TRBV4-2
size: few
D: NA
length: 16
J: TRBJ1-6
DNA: TGTGCCAGCAGCCAGATCGGCAGGGAGAATAATTCACCCCTCCACTTT
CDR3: CASSQIGRENNSPLHF

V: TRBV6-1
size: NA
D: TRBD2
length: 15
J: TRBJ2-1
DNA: TGTGCCAGCAGGACCTCCAGCGGGGTGTACAATGAGCAGTTCTTC
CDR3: CASRTSSGVYNEQFF

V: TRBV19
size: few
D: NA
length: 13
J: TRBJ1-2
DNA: TGTGCCAGCTCAACAGGGAGCAACTATGGCTACACCTTC
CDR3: CASSTGSNYGYTF

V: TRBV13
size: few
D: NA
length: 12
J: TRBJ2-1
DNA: TGTGCCAGCAGCCGTCCCCGGGGAGAGCAGTTCTTC
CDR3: CASSRPRGEQFF

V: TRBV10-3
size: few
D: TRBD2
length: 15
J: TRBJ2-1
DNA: TGTGCCATCAGTGGGACTAGCGGGGGTATGGATGAGCAGTTCTTC
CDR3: CAISGTSGGMDEQFF

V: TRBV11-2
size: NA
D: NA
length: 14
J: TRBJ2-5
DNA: TGTGCCAGCAGCTGGACCACTACGCAAGAGACCCAGTACTTC
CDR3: CASSWTTTQETQYF

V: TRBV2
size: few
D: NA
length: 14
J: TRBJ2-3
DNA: TGTGCCAGCAGGAGAGGGTTTGGCACAGATACGCAGTATTTT
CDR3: CASRRGFGTDTQYF

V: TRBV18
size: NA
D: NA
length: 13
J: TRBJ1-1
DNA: TGTGCCAGCTCACCGGGGGCGGACACTGAAGCTTTCTTT
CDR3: CASSPGADTEAFF

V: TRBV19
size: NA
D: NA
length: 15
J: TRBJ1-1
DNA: TGTGCCAGTAGTATTCGAGATCTGATGAACACTGAAGCTTTCTTT
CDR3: CASSIRDLMNTEAFF

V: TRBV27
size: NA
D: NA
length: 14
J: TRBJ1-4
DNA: TGTGCCTCGGCAGTGAGACGTTTTAATGAAAAACTGTTTTTT
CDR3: CASAVRRFNEKLFF

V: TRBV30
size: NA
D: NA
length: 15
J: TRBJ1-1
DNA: TGTGCCTGGAGTGCGAGGATAGGTGTATGGACTGAAGCTTTCTTT
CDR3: CAWSARIGVWTEAFF

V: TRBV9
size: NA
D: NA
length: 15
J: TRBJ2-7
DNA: TGTGCCAGCAGCGTAGAAGGGACTTTCTCCTACGAGCAGTACTTC
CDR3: CASSVEGTFSYEQYF